A single sample is the source of the 13 T cell receptor beta chains below, sequenced in a study of T cell repertoires in cytomegalovirus infection. TCRdb redid the calling of the reads with MiXCR, one entry per CDR3 protein. The sample yields about 300,000 distinct CDR3 sequences, roughly a tenth seen once. The sample comprised PBMCs. These TCRs come from a human donor in good health (CMV status not recorded). Some clones in this sample may be carry-over from other donors' samples.

Many counts were recorded for this clonotype. The V gene is TRBV7-2, the J gene TRBJ2-1; D perhaps matches TRBD2 (6 bases). Trimming stripped 1 base from V and 13 bases from J, with 14 bases between. Germline V gives CDR1 SGHTA, CDR2 FQGNSA. There are 13 residues in the CDR3. CDR3 DNA sequence: TGTGCCAGCAGCTTAGTGGACGAGGGACTTCAGTTCTTC. This codes for CASSLVDEGLQFF.

This clonotype was seen many times. The CDR3 DNA reads TGCAGTGCTAGAGACCGGGGTACTGAGCAGTTCTTC. Its protein is CSARDRGTEQFF. J is TRBJ2-1 and V is TRBV20-1, with TRBD2 as a possible D gene (5 bases). CDR1 and CDR2 (germline): DFQATT, SNEGSKA (reference sequence). Trimming stripped 0 bases from V and 9 bases from J, with 9 bases between. This CDR3 has 12 amino acids.

This rearrangement joins TRBV3-1 to TRBJ2-2, with TRBD1 identical over 9 bases. The V segment lost 10 bases and the J segment 6 bases; nucleotides outside the gene matches: 9. This CDR3 spans 14 amino acids. Germline CDR1 and CDR2: LGHDT and YNNKEL (reference sequence). The CDR3 protein is CATTKTGGSGELFF. As DNA, the CDR3 is TGTGCCACTACGAAGACAGGGGGGTCCGGGGAGCTGTTTTTT.

The chain employs TRBV5-4 and TRBJ1-3; the D is unclear. The CDR3 loop spans 16 amino acids. The V and J ends lost 2 bases and 0 bases respectively, with 12 bases between them. The V gene's germline CDR1 is SGHNT and CDR2 YYREEE (reference sequence). CDR3 DNA sequence: TGTGCCAGCAGCTTCGGTTCCCAAATCTCTGGAAACACCATATATTTT. Translation gives CASSFGSQISGNTIYF.

Ten or more counts support this clonotype. The rearrangement joins TRBV12-3 or TRBV12-4 to TRBJ2-1; D might be TRBD1 (5 bases). Trimming stripped 2 bases from V and 11 bases from J, with 10 bases between. The CDR3 runs 12 residues. The CDR3 sequence is CASSLSRDKQFF. CDR3 DNA: TGTGCCAGCAGTTTATCCAGGGATAAGCAGTTCTTC.

There are many counts of this clonotype. This sequence joins TRBV20-1 and TRBJ1-1, with D uncertain. Germline-derived CDR1 and CDR2 are DFQATT and SNEGSKA (reference sequence). V was clipped by 4 bases and J by 1 base, with 7 bases between them. CDR3 length: 12 amino acids. CDR3 coding DNA: TGCAGTGCTACCTCAGGGAACACTGAAGCTTTCTTT. It encodes CSATSGNTEAFF.

In its sample, this clonotype was seen many times. The V gene is TRBV5-1, the J gene TRBJ2-6; 7 positions agree with TRBD2. V trimming: 10 bases; J trimming: 4 bases; junction bases outside the gene matches: 14. CDR3 length: 16 residues. Germline V gene lookup returns CDR1 SGHRS and CDR2 YFSETQ. CDR3 in amino acids: CASQRGRGPGANVLTF. The CDR3 nucleotides read TGCGCCTCCCAGCGGGGACGAGGGCCGGGGGCCAACGTCCTGACTTTC.

The chain links TRBV12-3 or TRBV12-4 to TRBJ2-6, with TRBD1 as a possible D gene (7 bases). The CDR3 totals 17 residues. V was trimmed by 4 bases and J by 4 bases, leaving 17 bases between them. In DNA form, the CDR3 reads TGTGCCAGCAGTTCGCCAGGGGGGCAGGCGGGGGCCAACGTCCTGACTTTC. It yields the protein CASSSPGGQAGANVLTF.

This clonotype was counted at least ten times. The chain employs TRBV11-3 and TRBJ1-1, with 8 positions matching TRBD1. J gave up 3 bases and V 3 bases, and 6 bases lay outside the gene matches. CDR3 length equals 15 residues. Germline loops: CDR1 SGHNT, CDR2 YENEEA. CDR3 residues: CASSFIRGQDTEAFF. DNA for the CDR3: TGTGCCAGCAGCTTTATCAGGGGGCAAGACACTGAAGCTTTCTTT.

Sample share makes this clonotype medium-sized. The gene calls are TRBV6-4 and TRBJ2-2, with D unclear. Germline CDR1 MRHNA, CDR2 SNTAGT. The CDR3 extends over 13 amino acids. Trimming removed 2 bases from V and 3 bases from J, with 4 bases in between. The CDR3 DNA reads as TGTGCCAGCAGTGACAGGGACACCGGGGAGCTGTTTTTT. This encodes CASSDRDTGELFF.

This clonotype was counted ten times or more. This rearrangement joins TRBV2 to TRBJ2-7; D might be TRBD2 (6 bases). The V gene's germline CDR1 is SNHLY and CDR2 FYNNEI. This CDR3 is built from 14 residues. V was pared by 4 bases and J by 0 bases, with 10 bases between. The CDR3 region is CASSVGTASYEQYF. The CDR3 DNA reads TGTGCCAGCAGTGTAGGGACTGCCTCCTACGAGCAGTACTTC.

This chain uses TRBV5-1 with TRBJ1-2; 9 nucleotides align to TRBD1. V gave up 4 bases and J gave up 6 bases; unmatched junction bases: 10. CDR1 SGHRS and CDR2 YFSETQ come from the germline V gene. The CDR3 spans 15 residues. CDR3 sequence reads: CASSRTGAQSDGYTF. In nucleotides, the CDR3 is TGCGCCAGCAGCCGGACAGGGGCCCAGAGTGATGGCTACACCTTC.

Ten or more counts support this clonotype. The chain links TRBV4-1 to TRBJ2-3; D is undetermined. Trimming shortened V by 0 bases and J by 4 bases, and 14 bases separated the two germline ends. The CDR3 has 16 amino acids. Germline CDR1 and CDR2: MGHRA and YSYEKL. In DNA form, the CDR3 reads TGCGCCAGCAGCCAAGAAGATGTGGCAGTAGCAGATACGCAGTATTTT. It codes for CASSQEDVAVADTQYF.